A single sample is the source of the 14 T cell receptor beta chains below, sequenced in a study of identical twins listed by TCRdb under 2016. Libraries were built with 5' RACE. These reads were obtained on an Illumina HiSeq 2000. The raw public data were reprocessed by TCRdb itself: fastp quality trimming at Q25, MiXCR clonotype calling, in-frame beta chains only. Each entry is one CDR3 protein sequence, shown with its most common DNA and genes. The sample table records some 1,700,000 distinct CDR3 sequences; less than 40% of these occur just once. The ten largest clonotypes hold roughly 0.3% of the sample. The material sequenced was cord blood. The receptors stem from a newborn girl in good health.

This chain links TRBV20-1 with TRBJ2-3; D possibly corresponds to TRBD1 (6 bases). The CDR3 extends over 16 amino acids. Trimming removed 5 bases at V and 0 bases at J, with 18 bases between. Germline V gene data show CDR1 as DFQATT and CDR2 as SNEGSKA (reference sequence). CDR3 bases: TGCAGTGCTGGCATCAGGGGTCGAGATAGCACAGATACGCAGTATTTT. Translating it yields CSAGIRGRDSTDTQYF.

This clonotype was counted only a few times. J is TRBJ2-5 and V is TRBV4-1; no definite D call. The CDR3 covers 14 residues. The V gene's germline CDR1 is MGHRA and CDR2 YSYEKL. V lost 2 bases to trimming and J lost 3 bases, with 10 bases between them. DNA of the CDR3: TGCGCCAGCAGCCAATTCCTAACCGAAGAGACCCAGTACTTC. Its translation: CASSQFLTEETQYF.

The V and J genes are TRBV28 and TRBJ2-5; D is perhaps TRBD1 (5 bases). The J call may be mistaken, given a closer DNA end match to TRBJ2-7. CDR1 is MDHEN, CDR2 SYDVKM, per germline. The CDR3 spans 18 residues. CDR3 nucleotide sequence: TGTGCCAGCAGTGTCCTCCCTGAAGGGGCCCCTAGCTCCTACGAGCAGTACTTC. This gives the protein CASSVLPEGAPSSYEQYF.

CDR3 coding DNA: TGTGCCAGCAGTTTTGACTCACAGTACAATGAGCAGTTCTTC. Amino acid sequence: CASSFDSQYNEQFF. The J gene is TRBJ2-1, the V gene TRBV12-3 or TRBV12-4; D gene unclear. Trimming took off 3 bases at V and 4 bases at J, with 10 bases between the two ends. The CDR3 contains 14 residues.

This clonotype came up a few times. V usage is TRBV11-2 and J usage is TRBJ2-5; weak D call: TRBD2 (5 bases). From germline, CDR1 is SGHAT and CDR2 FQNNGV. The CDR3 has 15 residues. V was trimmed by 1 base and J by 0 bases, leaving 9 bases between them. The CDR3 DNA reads TGTGCCAGCAGCTTAGTGGACTGGTACCAAGAGACCCAGTACTTC. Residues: CASSLVDWYQETQYF.

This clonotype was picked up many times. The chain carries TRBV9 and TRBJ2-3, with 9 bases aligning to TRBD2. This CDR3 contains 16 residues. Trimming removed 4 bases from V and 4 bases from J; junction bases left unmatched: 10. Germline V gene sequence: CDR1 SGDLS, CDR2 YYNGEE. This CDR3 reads CASSSRGSGSADTQYF. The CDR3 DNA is TGTGCCAGCAGCTCGAGAGGTAGCGGGAGCGCAGATACGCAGTATTTT.

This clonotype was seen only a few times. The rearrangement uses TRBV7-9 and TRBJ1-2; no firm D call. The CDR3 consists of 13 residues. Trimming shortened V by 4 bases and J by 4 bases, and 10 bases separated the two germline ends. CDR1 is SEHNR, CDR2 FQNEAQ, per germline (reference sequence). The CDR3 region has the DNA TGTGCCAGCAGCTACGTGGGATTCTATGGCTACACCTTC. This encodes CASSYVGFYGYTF.

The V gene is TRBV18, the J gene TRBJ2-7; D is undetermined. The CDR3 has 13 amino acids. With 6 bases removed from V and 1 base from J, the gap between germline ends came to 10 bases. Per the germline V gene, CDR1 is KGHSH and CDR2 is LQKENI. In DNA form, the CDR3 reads TGTGCCAGCTCCTTCTACCCTTCCTACGAGCAGTACTTC. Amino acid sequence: CASSFYPSYEQYF.

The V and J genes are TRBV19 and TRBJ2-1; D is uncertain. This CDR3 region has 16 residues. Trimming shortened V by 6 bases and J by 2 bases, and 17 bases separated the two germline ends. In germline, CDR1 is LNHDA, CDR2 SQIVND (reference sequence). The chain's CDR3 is CASSPFGVPPYNEQFF. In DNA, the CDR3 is TGTGCCAGTAGCCCTTTCGGAGTTCCCCCCTACAATGAGCAGTTCTTC.

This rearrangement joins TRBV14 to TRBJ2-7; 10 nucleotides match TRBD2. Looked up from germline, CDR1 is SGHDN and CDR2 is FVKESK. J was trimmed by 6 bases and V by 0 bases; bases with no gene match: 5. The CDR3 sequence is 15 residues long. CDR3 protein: CASSQDVLAGAEQYF. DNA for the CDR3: TGTGCCAGCAGCCAAGATGTCCTAGCGGGAGCCGAGCAGTACTTC.

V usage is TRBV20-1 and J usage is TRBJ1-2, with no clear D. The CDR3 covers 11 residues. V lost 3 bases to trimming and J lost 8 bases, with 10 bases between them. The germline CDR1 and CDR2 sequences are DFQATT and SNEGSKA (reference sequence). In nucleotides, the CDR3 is TGCAGTGCTAGTCCCCCGGGAGGCTACACCTTC. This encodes CSASPPGGYTF.

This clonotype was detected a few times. The CDR3 nucleotides are TGTGCCAGCAGCCCACAGACTAGATCCGGGGAGCTGTTTTTT. It specifies CASSPQTRSGELFF. V is TRBV7-9 and J is TRBJ2-2; D possibly corresponds to TRBD2 (6 bases). From germline, CDR1 is SEHNR and CDR2 FQNEAQ (reference sequence). The length of the CDR3 is 14 residues. V gave up 5 bases and J gave up 6 bases, with 13 bases separating them.

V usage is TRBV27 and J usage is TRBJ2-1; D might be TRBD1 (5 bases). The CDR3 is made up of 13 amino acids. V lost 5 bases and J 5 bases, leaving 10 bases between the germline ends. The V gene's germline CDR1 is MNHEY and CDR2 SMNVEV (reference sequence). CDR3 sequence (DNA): TGTGCCAGCAGTACCGGACACAACAATGAGCAGTTCTTC. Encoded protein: CASSTGHNNEQFF.

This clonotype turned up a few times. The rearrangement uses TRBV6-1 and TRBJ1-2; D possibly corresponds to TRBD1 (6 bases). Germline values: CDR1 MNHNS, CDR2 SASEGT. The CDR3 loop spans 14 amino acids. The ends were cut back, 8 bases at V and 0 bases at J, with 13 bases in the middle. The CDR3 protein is CASGWGLANYGYTF. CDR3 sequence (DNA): TGTGCCAGCGGGTGGGGGCTAGCTAACTATGGCTACACCTTC.